The 21 T cell receptor beta chains presented below share a single source sample, sequenced in a study of shared clonotypes between healthy human individuals. Here immunoSEQ multiplex PCR was the method, and the copy in TCRdb shows in-frame clones only, minus some. The table records over a million clones, around 97% of them present only once. Sequencing used naive CD4+ T cells sorted from blood. Noted subset: CD45RA+ positively selected. Receptors were obtained from a man between 25 and 39 years old in good health.

The chain combines TRBV11-2 with TRBJ2-5; TRBD2 matches at 10 bases. V shed 6 bases, J shed 4 bases, and the junction held 8 bases outside the gene matches. There are 15 residues in the CDR3. Germline V lookup: CDR1 SGHAT, CDR2 FQNNGV. The CDR3 loop is CASRALAGVGETQYF. CDR3 in DNA: TGTGCCAGCAGGGCGCTAGCGGGAGTTGGAGAGACCCAGTACTTC.

V gene TRBV14 combines with J gene TRBJ2-7; 8 nucleotides line up with TRBD1. Trimming took 3 bases from V and 0 from J; bases not matched to a gene: 7. Germline V gene sequence: CDR1 SGHDN, CDR2 FVKESK. CDR3 length equals 16 residues. CDR3 amino acids: CASSQSPGQVSYEQYF. For the CDR3, the DNA is TGTGCCAGCAGCCAGAGCCCGGGACAGGTCTCCTACGAGCAGTACTTC. Complete variable domain (other parts from reference TRBV14 and TRBJ2-7): EAGVTQFPSHSVIEKGQTVTLRCDPISGHDNLYWYRRVMGKEIKFLLHFVKESKQDESGMPNNRFLAERTGGTYSTLKVQPAELEDSGVYFCASSQSPGQVSYEQYFGPGTRLTVT.

V and J are TRBV7-2 and TRBJ2-5, with TRBD2 identical over 13 bases. Trimming removed 5 bases from V and 5 bases from J; junction bases left unmatched: 5. The CDR3 is 15 residues long. CDR1 and CDR2 from the germline V gene are SGHTA and FQGNSA. CDR3 residues: CASSKRTSGSETQYF. As DNA, the CDR3 is TGTGCCAGCAGCAAAAGGACTAGCGGGAGTGAGACCCAGTACTTC.

The chain employs TRBV6-6 and TRBJ1-5; D remains unclear. The CDR3 runs to 12 residues. Germline CDR1 and CDR2: MNHNY and SVGAGI (reference sequence). V lost 6 bases and J 1 base, leaving 4 bases between the germline ends. CDR3 sequence (DNA): TGTGCCAGCAGGGAAAGCAATCAGCCCCAGCATTTT. Translating gives CASRESNQPQHF.

The chain is built from TRBV4-1 and TRBJ2-3; no clear D gene. CDR1 and CDR2 (germline): MGHRA, YSYEKL. Trimming left V 1 base short and J 0 bases short, with 2 bases between. The CDR3 extends over 13 amino acids. The CDR3 region is CASSQGSTDTQYF. The CDR3 DNA reads TGCGCCAGCAGCCAAGGGAGCACAGATACGCAGTATTTT.

The chain has TRBV5-1 and TRBJ2-6, with TRBD1 as a possible D gene (5 bases). Germline V gene sequence: CDR1 SGHRS, CDR2 YFSETQ. Trimming stripped 7 bases from V and 0 bases from J, with 11 bases between. The CDR3 covers 15 residues. The CDR3 region has the DNA TGCGCCAGCGCCCAGGGTGCCTCTGGGGCCAACGTCCTGACTTTC. This sequence encodes CASAQGASGANVLTF.

The rearrangement links TRBV5-1 to TRBJ2-3; 8 positions agree with TRBD2. CDR1 is SGHRS and CDR2 is YFSETQ in the germline V gene. The J segment lost 0 bases and the V segment lost 2 bases, leaving 2 bases of the junction unmatched. This CDR3 is built from 15 residues. The CDR3 DNA is TGCGCCAGCAGCTTCCTAGCGGGCAGCACAGATACGCAGTATTTT. It specifies CASSFLAGSTDTQYF.

This clone came up once. The V and J genes are TRBV28 and TRBJ2-1, with a tentative D call TRBD1 (5 bases). The V and J ends lost 2 bases and 5 bases respectively, with 19 bases between them. The length of the CDR3 is 17 residues. Germline loops: CDR1 MDHEN, CDR2 SYDVKM. The CDR3 DNA is TGTGCCAGCAGTTTACACCCTCGGGCGAGACAGAACAATGAGCAGTTCTTC. It codes for CASSLHPRARQNNEQFF. Full variable domain (rest looked up from reference TRBV28 and TRBJ2-1): DVKVTQSSRYLVKRTGEKVFLECVQDMDHENMFWYRQDPGLGLRLIYFSYDVKMKEKGDIPEGYSVSREKKERFSLILESASTNQTSMYLCASSLHPRARQNNEQFFGPGTRLTVL.

This chain connects TRBV7-2 to TRBJ2-7; D not certain. Germline V gene lookup returns CDR1 SGHTA and CDR2 FQGNSA. V lost 5 bases to trimming and J lost 6 bases, with 11 bases between them. The CDR3 spans 12 residues. In DNA, the CDR3 is TGTGCCAGCAGCCCTGCCTTCTTCGAGCAGTACTTC. Amino acids: CASSPAFFEQYF.

The chain couples TRBV6-1 to TRBJ1-2, with D possibly TRBD1 on 5 matching bases. CDR1 MNHNS and CDR2 SASEGT come from the germline V gene. V was trimmed by 7 bases and J by 1 base, leaving 16 bases between them. There are 15 residues in the CDR3. The CDR3 DNA reads TGTGCCAGCAACCAATCGGGACGGATTAACTATGGCTACACCTTC. Residues: CASNQSGRINYGYTF.

This clone was counted once. CDR3 protein: CASSNRQGRETQYF. Here the CDR3 DNA reads TGTGCCAGCAGCAACCGACAGGGTAGGGAGACCCAGTACTTC. The chain has TRBV7-2 and TRBJ2-5, with 7 bases fitting TRBD1. Looked up from germline, CDR1 is SGHTA and CDR2 is FQGNSA. Trimming at V came to 5 bases and at J to 5 bases, leaving 8 bases not matched to a gene. This CDR3 has 14 amino acids.

The CDR3 DNA is TGTGCCAGCAGTCTGGGACAAGTCCTGTACTTC. This translates into CASSLGQVLYF. The chain joins TRBV27 to TRBJ2-7, with D maybe TRBD1 (6 bases). Germline CDR1 is MNHEY and CDR2 is SMNVEV (reference sequence). CDR3 length: 11 amino acids. Trimming removed 5 bases from V and 12 bases from J, with 14 bases in between.

The chain carries TRBV19 and TRBJ1-1; a weak D match, TRBD1 (6 bases). This CDR3 comprises 15 residues. Germline-derived CDR1 and CDR2 are LNHDA and SQIVND (reference sequence). V gave up 4 bases and J gave up 1 base, with 13 bases separating them. CDR3 residues: CASSTRQVRNTEAFF. The DNA of the CDR3 is TGTGCCAGTAGTACTAGACAGGTTCGGAACACTGAAGCTTTCTTT.

V usage is TRBV11-1 and J usage is TRBJ2-5, with D possibly TRBD1 on 6 matching bases. CDR3 size: 13 residues. Trimming took 5 bases from V and 1 from J, leaving 8 bases between them. Germline loops: CDR1 SGHAT, CDR2 FQDESV (reference sequence). The CDR3 sequence: CASSLDSQETQYF. Here the CDR3 DNA reads TGTGCCAGCAGCCTGGACAGCCAAGAGACCCAGTACTTC. The full variable domain, rest sourced from reference TRBV11-1 and TRBJ2-5, is EAEVAQSPRYKITEKSQAVAFWCDPISGHATLYWYRQILGQGPELLVQFQDESVVDDSQLPKDRFSAERLKGVDSTLKIQPAELGDSAMYLCASSLDSQETQYFGPGTRLLVL.

The chain links TRBV20-1 to TRBJ2-2; D gene uncertain. The germline V gene has CDR1 DFQATT and CDR2 SNEGSKA (reference sequence). Trimming cost V 4 bases and J 5 bases, with 5 bases left between them. This CDR3 has 11 residues. Here the CDR3 reads CSAKRTGELFF. The DNA for the CDR3 is TGCAGTGCTAAGAGGACCGGGGAGCTGTTTTTT.

This rearrangement joins TRBV29-1 to TRBJ2-7, with 8 bases that match TRBD1. J was trimmed by 0 bases and V by 8 bases; bases with no gene match: 9. Germline V gives CDR1 SQVTM, CDR2 ANQGSEA. This CDR3 is 14 amino acids long. CDR3 DNA: TGCAGCCCGCCGGACAGGGCGTTCTCCTACGAGCAGTACTTC. Translation gives CSPPDRAFSYEQYF.

The chain uses TRBV1 and TRBJ1-4. TRBV1 is a pseudogene segment. This CDR3 has 12 amino acids. CDR3 sequence reads: CTSSQGREKLFF. The CDR3 nucleotides are TGCACCAGCAGCCAAGGAAGAGAAAAACTGTTTTTT.

Only one count was recorded for this clone. V usage is TRBV2 and J usage is TRBJ1-1, with 10 bases matching TRBD1. V was pared by 5 bases and J by 1 base, with 4 bases of the junction left unmatched. The CDR3 length is 15 residues. Germline CDR1 is SNHLY and CDR2 is FYNNEI. Here the CDR3 reads CASSYRDRGNTEAFF. The CDR3 DNA is TGTGCCAGCAGTTACCGGGACAGGGGGAACACTGAAGCTTTCTTT.

The sample holds one count of this clone. This chain connects TRBV10-1 to TRBJ1-5; D not certain. CDR1 is WNHNN and CDR2 is SYGVQD in the germline V gene (reference sequence). V was cut by 8 bases and J by 0 bases, with 8 bases left in between. This CDR3 has 13 amino acids. The CDR3 is CASAADSNQPQHF. The CDR3 bases are TGCGCCAGCGCCGCGGATAGCAATCAGCCCCAGCATTTT.

The V gene is TRBV28, the J gene TRBJ2-7; D gene ambiguous. Germline loops: CDR1 MDHEN, CDR2 SYDVKM. CDR3 size: 11 residues. The V end was cut by 8 bases, the J end by 4 bases, with 9 bases between. The CDR3 DNA is TGTGCCAGCGGTCCCGTTTACGAGCAGTACTTC. It codes for CASGPVYEQYF.

Remarks on this clone: Other DNA sequences in this sample translate to the same CDR3. The V and J genes are TRBV7-9 and TRBJ2-1; 10 bases are shared with TRBD1. Germline assignment: CDR1 SEHNR and CDR2 FQNEAQ (reference sequence). This CDR3 is built from 15 residues. V shed 5 bases and J 3 bases; nucleotides not matched to a gene: 4. CDR3 DNA: TGTGCCAGCAGCCGGACAGGGGGAAGCTACAATGAGCAGTTCTTC. Translating gives CASSRTGGSYNEQFF.